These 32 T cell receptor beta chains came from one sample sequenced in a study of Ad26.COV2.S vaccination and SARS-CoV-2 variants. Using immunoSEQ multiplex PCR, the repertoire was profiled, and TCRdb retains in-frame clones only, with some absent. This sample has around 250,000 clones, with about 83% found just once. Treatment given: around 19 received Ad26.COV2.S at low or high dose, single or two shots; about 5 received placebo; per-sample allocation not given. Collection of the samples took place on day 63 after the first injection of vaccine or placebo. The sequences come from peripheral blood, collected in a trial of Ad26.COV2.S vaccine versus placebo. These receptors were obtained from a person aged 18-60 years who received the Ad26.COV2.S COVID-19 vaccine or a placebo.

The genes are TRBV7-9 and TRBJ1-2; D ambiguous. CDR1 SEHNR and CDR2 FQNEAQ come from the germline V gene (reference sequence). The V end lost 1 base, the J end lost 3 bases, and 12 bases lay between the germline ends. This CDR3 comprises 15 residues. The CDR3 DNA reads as TGTGCCAGCAGCTTAGAGGGTCCCCGGGACTATGGCTACACCTTC. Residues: CASSLEGPRDYGYTF.

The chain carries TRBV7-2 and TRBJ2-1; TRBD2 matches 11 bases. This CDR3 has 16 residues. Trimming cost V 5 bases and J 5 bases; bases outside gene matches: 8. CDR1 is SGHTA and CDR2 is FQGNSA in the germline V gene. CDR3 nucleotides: TGTGCCAGCAGCCCCCCGGGACTAGCGGACCACAATGAGCAGTTCTTC. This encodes CASSPPGLADHNEQFF.

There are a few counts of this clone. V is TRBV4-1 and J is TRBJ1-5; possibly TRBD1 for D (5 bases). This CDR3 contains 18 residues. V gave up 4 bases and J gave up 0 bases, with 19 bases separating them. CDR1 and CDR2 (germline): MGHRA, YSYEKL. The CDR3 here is CASSPWAGRTGSNQPQHF. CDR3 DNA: TGCGCCAGCAGCCCTTGGGCAGGGCGAACCGGTAGCAATCAGCCCCAGCATTTT.

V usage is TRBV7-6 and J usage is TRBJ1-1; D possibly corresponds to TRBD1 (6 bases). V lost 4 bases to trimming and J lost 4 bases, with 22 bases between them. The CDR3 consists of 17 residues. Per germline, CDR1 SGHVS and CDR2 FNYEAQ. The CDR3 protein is CASSSFAGTRRATEAFF. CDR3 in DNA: TGTGCCAGCAGCTCGTTCGCCGGGACACGAAGGGCCACTGAAGCTTTCTTT.

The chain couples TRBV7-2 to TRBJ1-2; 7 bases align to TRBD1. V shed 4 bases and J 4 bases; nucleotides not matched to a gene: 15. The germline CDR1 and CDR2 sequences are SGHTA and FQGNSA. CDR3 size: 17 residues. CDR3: CASSSDRARSRIYGYTF. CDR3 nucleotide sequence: TGTGCCAGCAGCTCAGACAGGGCGAGGTCTCGTATCTATGGCTACACCTTC.

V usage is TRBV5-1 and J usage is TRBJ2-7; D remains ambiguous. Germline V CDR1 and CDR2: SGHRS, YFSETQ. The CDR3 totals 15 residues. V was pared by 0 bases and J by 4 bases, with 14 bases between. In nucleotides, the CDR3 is TGCGCCAGCAGCTTGGACTCGGGCCGATTATACGAGCAGTACTTC. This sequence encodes CASSLDSGRLYEQYF.

Here the CDR3 DNA reads TGTGCCAGCAGCCCAGCACAGGGAGGATATGGCTACACCTTC. Protein product: CASSPAQGGYGYTF. The chain couples TRBV11-2 to TRBJ1-2; tentative D call: TRBD1 (6 bases). Germline V lookup: CDR1 SGHAT, CDR2 FQNNGV. Trimming removed 5 bases from V and 5 bases from J, with 15 bases in between. The CDR3 is 14 residues long.

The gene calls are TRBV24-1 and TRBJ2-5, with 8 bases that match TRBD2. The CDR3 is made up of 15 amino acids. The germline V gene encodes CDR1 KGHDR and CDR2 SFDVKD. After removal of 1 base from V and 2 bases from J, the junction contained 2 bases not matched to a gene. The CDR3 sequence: CATSDFRGGQETQYF. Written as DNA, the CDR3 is TGTGCCACCAGTGATTTCCGGGGGGGACAAGAGACCCAGTACTTC.

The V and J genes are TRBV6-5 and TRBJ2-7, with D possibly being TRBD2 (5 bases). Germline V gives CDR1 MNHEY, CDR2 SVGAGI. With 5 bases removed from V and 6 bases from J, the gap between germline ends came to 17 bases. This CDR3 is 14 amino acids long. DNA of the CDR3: TGTGCCAGCAGTCCGACAAGGAGGCGCGTCGAGCAGTACGTC. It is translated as CASSPTRRRVEQYV.

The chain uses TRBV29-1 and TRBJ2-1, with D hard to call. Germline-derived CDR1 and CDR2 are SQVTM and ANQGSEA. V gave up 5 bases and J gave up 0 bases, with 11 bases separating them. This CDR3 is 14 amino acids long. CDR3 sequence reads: CSVLDPSSYNEQFF. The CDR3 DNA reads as TGCAGCGTTCTTGATCCGAGCTCCTACAATGAGCAGTTCTTC.

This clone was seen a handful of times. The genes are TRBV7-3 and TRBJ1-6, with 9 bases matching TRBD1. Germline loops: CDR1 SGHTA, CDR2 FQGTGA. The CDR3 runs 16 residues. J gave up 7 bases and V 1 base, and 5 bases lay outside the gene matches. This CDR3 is CASSLRGQGSNSPLHF. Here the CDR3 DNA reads TGTGCCAGCAGCTTAAGGGGACAGGGATCGAATTCACCCCTCCACTTT.

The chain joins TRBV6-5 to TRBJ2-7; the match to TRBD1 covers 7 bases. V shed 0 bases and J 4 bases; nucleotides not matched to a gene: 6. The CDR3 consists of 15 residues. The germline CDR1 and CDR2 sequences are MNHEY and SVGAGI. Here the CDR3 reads CASSYSAGGTYEQYF. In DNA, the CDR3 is TGTGCCAGCAGTTACTCGGCAGGGGGTACGTACGAGCAGTACTTC.

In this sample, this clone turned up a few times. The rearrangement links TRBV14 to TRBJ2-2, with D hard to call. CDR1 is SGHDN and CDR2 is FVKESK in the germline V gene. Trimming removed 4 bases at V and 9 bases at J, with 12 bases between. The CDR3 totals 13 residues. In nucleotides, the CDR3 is TGTGCCAGCAGCCGAGAAGGTAACCGGGAGCTGTTTTTT. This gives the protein CASSREGNRELFF.

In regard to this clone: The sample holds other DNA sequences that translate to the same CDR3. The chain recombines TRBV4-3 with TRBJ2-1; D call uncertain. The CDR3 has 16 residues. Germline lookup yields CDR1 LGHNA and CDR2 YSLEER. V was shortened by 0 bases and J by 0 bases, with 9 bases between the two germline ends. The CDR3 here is CASSQDVGGSYNEQFF. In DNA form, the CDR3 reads TGCGCCAGCAGCCAAGATGTTGGCGGCTCCTACAATGAGCAGTTCTTC.

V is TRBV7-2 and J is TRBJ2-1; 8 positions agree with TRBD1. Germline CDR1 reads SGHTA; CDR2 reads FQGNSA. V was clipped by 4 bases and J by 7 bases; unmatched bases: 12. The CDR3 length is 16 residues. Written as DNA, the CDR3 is TGTGCCAGCAGCTCGAAGGACAGGGTAAGCCTTAATGAGCAGTTCTTC. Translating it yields CASSSKDRVSLNEQFF.

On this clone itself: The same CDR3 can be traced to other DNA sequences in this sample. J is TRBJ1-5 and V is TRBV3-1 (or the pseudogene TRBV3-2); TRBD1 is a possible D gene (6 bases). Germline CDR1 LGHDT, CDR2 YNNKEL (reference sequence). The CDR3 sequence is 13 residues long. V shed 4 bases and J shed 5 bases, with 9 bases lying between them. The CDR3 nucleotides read TGTGCCAGCAGCCCATACAGGGATCAGCCCCAGCATTTT. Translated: CASSPYRDQPQHF.

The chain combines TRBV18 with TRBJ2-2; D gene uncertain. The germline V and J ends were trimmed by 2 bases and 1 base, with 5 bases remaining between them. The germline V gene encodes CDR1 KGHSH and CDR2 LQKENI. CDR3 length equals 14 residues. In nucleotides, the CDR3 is TGTGCCAGCTCACCAGACGGGAACACCGGGGAGCTGTTTTTT. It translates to CASSPDGNTGELFF. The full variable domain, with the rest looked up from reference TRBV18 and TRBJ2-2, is NAGVMQNPRHLVRRRGQEARLRCSPMKGHSHVYWYRQLPEEGLKFMVYLQKENIIDESGMPKERFSAEFPKEGPSILRIQQVVRGDSAAYFCASSPDGNTGELFFGEGSRLTVL.

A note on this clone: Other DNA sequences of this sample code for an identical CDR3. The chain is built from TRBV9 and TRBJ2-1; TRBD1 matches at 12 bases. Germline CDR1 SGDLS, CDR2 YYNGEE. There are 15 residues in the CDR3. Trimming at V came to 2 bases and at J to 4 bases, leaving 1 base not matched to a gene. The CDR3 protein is CASSVGQGAYNEQFF. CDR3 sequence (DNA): TGTGCCAGCAGCGTGGGACAGGGGGCATACAATGAGCAGTTCTTC. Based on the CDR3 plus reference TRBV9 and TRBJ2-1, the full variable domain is DSGVTQTPKHLITATGQRVTLRCSPRSGDLSVYWYQQSLDQGLQFLIQYYNGEERAKGNILERFSAQQFPDLHSELNLSSLELGDSALYFCASSVGQGAYNEQFFGPGTRLTVL.

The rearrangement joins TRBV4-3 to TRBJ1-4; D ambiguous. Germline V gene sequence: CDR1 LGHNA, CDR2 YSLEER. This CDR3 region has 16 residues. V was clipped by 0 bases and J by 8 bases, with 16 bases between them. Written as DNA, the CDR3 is TGCGCCAGCAGCCAAGATGGCTCGGCTGTGAGCGAAAAACTGTTTTTT. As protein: CASSQDGSAVSEKLFF.

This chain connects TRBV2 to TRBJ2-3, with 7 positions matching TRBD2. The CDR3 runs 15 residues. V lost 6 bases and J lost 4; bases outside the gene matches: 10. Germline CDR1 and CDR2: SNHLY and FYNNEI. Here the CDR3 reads CASRYRDYEADTQYF. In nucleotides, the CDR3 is TGTGCCAGCAGGTACCGGGACTACGAAGCAGATACGCAGTATTTT.

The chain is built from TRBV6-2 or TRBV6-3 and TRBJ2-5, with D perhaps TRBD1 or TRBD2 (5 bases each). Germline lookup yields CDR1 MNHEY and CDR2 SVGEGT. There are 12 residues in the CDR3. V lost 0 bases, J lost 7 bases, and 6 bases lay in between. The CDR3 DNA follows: TGTGCCAGCAGTTACTCGAGGGGGACCCAGTACTTC. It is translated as CASSYSRGTQYF.

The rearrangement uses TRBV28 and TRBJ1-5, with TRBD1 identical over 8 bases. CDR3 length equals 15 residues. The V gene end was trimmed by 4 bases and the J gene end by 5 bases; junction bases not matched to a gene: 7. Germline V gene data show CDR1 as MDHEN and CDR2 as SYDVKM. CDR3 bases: TGTGCCAGCAGTTCATCGGACAGGGATTATCAGCCCCAGCATTTT. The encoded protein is CASSSSDRDYQPQHF.

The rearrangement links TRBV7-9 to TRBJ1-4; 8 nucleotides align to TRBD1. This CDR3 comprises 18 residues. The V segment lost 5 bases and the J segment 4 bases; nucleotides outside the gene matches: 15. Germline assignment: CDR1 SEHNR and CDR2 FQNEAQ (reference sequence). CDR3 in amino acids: CASSPPLRDRRGNEKLFF. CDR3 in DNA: TGTGCCAGCAGCCCCCCTCTCCGGGACAGGAGGGGTAATGAAAAACTGTTTTTT.

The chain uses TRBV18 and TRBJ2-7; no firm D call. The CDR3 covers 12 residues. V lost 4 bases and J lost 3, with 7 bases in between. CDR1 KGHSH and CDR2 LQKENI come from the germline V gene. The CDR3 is CASSQPGYEQYV. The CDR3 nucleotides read TGTGCCAGCTCACAACCAGGCTACGAGCAGTACGTC.

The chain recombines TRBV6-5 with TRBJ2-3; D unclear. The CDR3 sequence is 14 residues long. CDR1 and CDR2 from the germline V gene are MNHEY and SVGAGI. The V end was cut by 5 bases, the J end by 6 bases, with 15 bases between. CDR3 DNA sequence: TGTGCCAGCAGTCCCAGTAGGTTCGGGGATACGCAGTATTTT. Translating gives CASSPSRFGDTQYF.

The CDR3 here is CASSDRANTEAFF. The CDR3 region has the DNA TGTGCCAGCAGTGACAGGGCGAACACTGAAGCTTTCTTT. J is TRBJ1-1 and V is TRBV6-1; tentatively, D is TRBD1 (5 bases). Germline lookup yields CDR1 MNHNS and CDR2 SASEGT. The CDR3 consists of 13 residues. Trimming stripped 3 bases from V and 1 base from J, with 6 bases between.

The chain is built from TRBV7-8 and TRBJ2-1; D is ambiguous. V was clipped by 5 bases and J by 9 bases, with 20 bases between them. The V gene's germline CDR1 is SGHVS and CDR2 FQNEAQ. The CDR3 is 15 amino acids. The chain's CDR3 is CASSRDRSLGGEQFF. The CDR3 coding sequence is TGTGCCAGCAGCCGAGACCGGTCTCTAGGCGGTGAGCAGTTCTTC.

CDR3 nucleotides: TGTGCCAGCAGCCAAGCGGAGGGAGTTAGCTATGGCTACACCTTC. Protein sequence: CASSQAEGVSYGYTF. The chain combines TRBV4-2 with TRBJ1-2, with D unclear. There are 15 residues in the CDR3. Between the trimmed V and J ends, which lost 1 base and 4 bases, there was a span of 13 bases. CDR1 and CDR2 (germline): LGHNA, YNFKEQ.

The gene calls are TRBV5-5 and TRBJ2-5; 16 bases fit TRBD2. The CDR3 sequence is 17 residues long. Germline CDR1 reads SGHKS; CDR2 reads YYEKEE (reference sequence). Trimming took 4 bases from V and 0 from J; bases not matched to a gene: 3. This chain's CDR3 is CASSKGLAGGDQETQYF. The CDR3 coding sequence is TGTGCCAGCAGCAAGGGACTAGCGGGGGGGGACCAAGAGACCCAGTACTTC.

Written as DNA, the CDR3 is TGCGCCAGCAGCTTGGTCGCGTATGAGCAGTTCTTC. This translates into CASSLVAYEQFF. This chain links TRBV5-1 with TRBJ2-1; the D is unclear. Per germline, CDR1 SGHRS and CDR2 YFSETQ. CDR3 length equals 12 residues. The ends were cut back, 0 bases at V and 8 bases at J, with 6 bases in the middle.

In DNA, the CDR3 is TGTGCCAGCAGCACTCGGACAGCCGATACGCAGTATTTT. Encoded protein: CASSTRTADTQYF. This sequence joins TRBV9 and TRBJ2-3; the D gene is possibly TRBD1 (6 bases). The V and J ends lost 4 bases and 6 bases respectively, with 12 bases between them. The CDR3 consists of 13 residues. CDR1 is SGDLS, CDR2 YYNGEE, per germline.

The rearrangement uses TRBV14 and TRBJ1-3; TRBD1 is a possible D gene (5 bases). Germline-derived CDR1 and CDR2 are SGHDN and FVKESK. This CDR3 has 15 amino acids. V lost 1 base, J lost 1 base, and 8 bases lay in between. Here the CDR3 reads CASSQATGSGNTIYF. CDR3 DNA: TGTGCCAGCAGCCAAGCTACAGGATCTGGAAACACCATATATTTT.